What follows is one TCR beta chain and its context. This sample is part of a study of T cell changes during pregnancy in multiple sclerosis. The CDR3 sequence is 16 residues long. V was clipped by 1 base and J by 5 bases; unmatched bases: 5. Looked up from germline, CDR1 is SGHVS and CDR2 is FNYEAQ. Measured with immunoSEQ multiplex PCR; TCRdb has only the in-frame clones, and not every one. The repertoire holds roughly 70,000 clones, 80% to 95% seen once, with about 2% in the top ten. The sequences come from peripheral blood, collected in the first trimester of pregnancy. The source is a female donor with multiple sclerosis, enrolled in a pregnancy study. The chain has TRBV7-6 and TRBJ2-3; 11 positions match TRBD1. The CDR3 is CASSLVAGQGEDTQYF. In DNA form, the CDR3 reads TGTGCCAGCAGCTTAGTTGCGGGACAGGGGGAAGATACGCAGTATTTT.